These T cell receptor beta chains were read from a single sample in a study of cytomegalovirus exposure and HLA in healthy donors. TCRdb's table, derived via immunoSEQ multiplex PCR, lists solely in-frame clones and lacks some. Found here are approximately 160,000 clones, roughly three quarters of them singletons; the top ten hold around 7%. Input material: PBMCs. The receptors stem from a woman aged 40 to 50 in good health and CMV-seropositive. The CDR3 runs from the conserved cysteine through the conserved F or W. For some rows the clone size is stated as once, few or many, or as a class when expanded; others skip it.

cdr3_aa | j_call | clone_size | v_call
CASSHTIGTGDYEQYF | TRBJ2-7 | . | TRBV9
CASSRRGGGDTQYF | TRBJ2-3 | . | TRBV5-4
CASSLTPGTGSYEQYF | TRBJ2-7 | few | TRBV7-9
CASSFGLAGGPDEQFF | TRBJ2-1 | few | TRBV7-9
CASSAQRGDTDTQYF | TRBJ2-3 | few | TRBV5-4
CASSAAKNTEAFF | TRBJ1-1 | . | TRBV19
CAWSLQGPYEQYF | TRBJ2-7 | once | TRBV30
CASSYDRAEFF | TRBJ2-1 | . | TRBV6-7
CASSLSSGGTDTQYF | TRBJ2-3 | . | TRBV5-1
CASSPGTSGGTTDTQYF | TRBJ2-3 | . | TRBV18
CASSGPWGLQTDGYTF | TRBJ1-2 | . | TRBV25-1
CASSSSAGSGGVHEQYF | TRBJ2-7 | . | TRBV7-2
CASSYGPTEANTEAFF | TRBJ1-1 | . | TRBV6-5
CASSLTGTGTWEQYF | TRBJ2-7 | few | TRBV28
CAWSPRFTEAFF | TRBJ1-1 | few | TRBV30
CASSFTSGETQYF | TRBJ2-5 | once | TRBV5-1
CAIRSQGNSPLHF | TRBJ1-6 | . | TRBV10-3
CASSLGWDRVQSEQFF | TRBJ2-1 | once | TRBV5-1
CASSADPRQGAMVYGYTF | TRBJ1-2 | few | TRBV6-1
CASSLYLTGYGNTIYF | TRBJ1-3 | . | TRBV5-6
CASRDWRAPGNTIYF | TRBJ1-3 | . | TRBV11-2
CASSRGSSRGEQFF | TRBJ2-1 | . | TRBV5-1
CASSNRQAFNVYTF | TRBJ1-2 | . | TRBV6-5
CASSARGVPTDTQYF | TRBJ2-3 | . | TRBV6-5